The 10 T cell receptor beta chains below come from one sample, sequenced in a study of long-term antiretroviral therapy in people with HIV. A v3.0 immunoSEQ assay was performed at survey level. Libraries were prepared by immunoSEQ multiplex PCR; TCRdb keeps only in-frame clonotypes and omits some of them. The sample holds roughly 23,000 clones, approximately 80% seen once. The starting material was unsorted PBMCs, obtained 1.9 years after starting antiretroviral therapy. The receptors here all came from a woman aged 45-59 years with HIV.

The chain combines TRBV5-4 with TRBJ1-1; 8 bases fit TRBD1. CDR1 is SGHNT, CDR2 YYREEE, per germline (reference sequence). The ends lost 1 base at V and 5 bases at J; junction bases unmatched: 10. CDR3 length equals 16 residues. CDR3 coding DNA: TGTGCCAGCAGCTTGATAGGGACAGGCAGGGGGACTGAAGCTTTCTTT. It specifies CASSLIGTGRGTEAFF.

This chain links TRBV18 with TRBJ2-5; 10 bases fit TRBD1. Germline assignment: CDR1 KGHSH and CDR2 LQKENI. Trimming at V came to 2 bases and at J to 3 bases, leaving 6 bases not matched to a gene. CDR3 length equals 16 residues. The CDR3 region is CASSPNTGTGEETQYF. In nucleotides, the CDR3 is TGTGCCAGCTCACCAAATACTGGGACAGGGGAAGAGACCCAGTACTTC.

The rearrangement uses TRBV5-6 and TRBJ2-2, with TRBD2 as a possible D gene (7 bases). Germline CDR1 is SGHDT and CDR2 is YYEEEE. V was clipped by 0 bases and J by 4 bases, with 19 bases between them. The CDR3 totals 18 residues. CDR3 nucleotide sequence: TGTGCCAGCAGCTTGGGATTGTCGGGGGGCTTTGGCACCGGGGAGCTGTTTTTT. Protein: CASSLGLSGGFGTGELFF.

This sequence joins TRBV6-6 and TRBJ2-7, with D perhaps matching TRBD1 (6 bases). The CDR3 contains 14 residues. Trimming cost V 4 bases and J 2 bases, with 12 bases left between them. Germline assignment: CDR1 MNHNY and CDR2 SVGAGI (reference sequence). CDR3 loop: CASSLGQGTYEQYF. The DNA of the CDR3 is TGTGCCAGCAGTTTGGGTCAGGGGACCTACGAGCAGTACTTC.

This chain uses TRBV7-9 with TRBJ2-3; D is unclear. The length of the CDR3 is 17 residues. Germline V CDR1 and CDR2: SEHNR, FQNEAQ (reference sequence). V was clipped by 5 bases and J by 5 bases, with 23 bases between them. CDR3 in amino acids: CASSHPPWAGRRDTQYF. The CDR3, as DNA: TGTGCCAGCAGCCACCCTCCCTGGGCAGGAAGGAGAGATACGCAGTATTTT.

The V call is TRBV10-3, the J call TRBJ2-3, with 7 nucleotides matching TRBD1. The CDR3 sequence is 13 residues long. Germline lookup yields CDR1 ENHRY and CDR2 SYGVKD. V lost 6 bases and J lost 2; bases outside the gene matches: 2. CDR3 bases: TGTGCCATCAGGGGACAGTCCACAGATACGCAGTATTTT. This translates into CAIRGQSTDTQYF.

The chain joins TRBV7-9 to TRBJ2-2, with no clear D. CDR1 is SEHNR and CDR2 is FQNEAQ in the germline V gene (reference sequence). The germline V and J ends were trimmed by 2 bases and 6 bases, with 13 bases remaining between them. The CDR3 is 15 residues long. The CDR3 coding sequence is TGTGCCAGCAGCTTAAAAATAGGGTCCGCCGGGGAGCTGTTTTTT. Amino acids: CASSLKIGSAGELFF.

The chain joins TRBV30 to TRBJ2-1; 13 bases fit TRBD2. The CDR3 extends over 20 amino acids. Germline V gene data show CDR1 as GTSNPN and CDR2 as SVGIG (reference sequence). Germline trimming cut 1 base from V and 1 base from J; bases unmatched to any gene: 13. DNA for the CDR3: TGTGCCTGGAGTGGGCCCCCCACTAGCGGGGGGGTGAAATCCTACAATGAGCAGTTCTTC. It specifies CAWSGPPTSGGVKSYNEQFF.

This rearrangement joins TRBV19 to TRBJ2-3; D is perhaps TRBD1 (6 bases). This CDR3 region has 16 residues. V shed 10 bases and J shed 1 base, with 21 bases lying between them. The germline V gene encodes CDR1 LNHDA and CDR2 SQIVND (reference sequence). The CDR3 region is CATSQLWAGGTDTQYF. In DNA, the CDR3 is TGTGCCACCTCCCAGTTGTGGGCAGGGGGCACAGATACGCAGTATTTT.

V gene TRBV7-8 combines with J gene TRBJ2-6, with TRBD1 matching 9 bases. Germline V gives CDR1 SGHVS, CDR2 FQNEAQ. J was trimmed by 4 bases and V by 5 bases; bases with no gene match: 9. This CDR3 is built from 17 residues. In nucleotides, the CDR3 is TGTGCCAGCAGCCGAATCAACAGGGGGCGCGGGGCCAACGTCCTGACTTTC. Its protein is CASSRINRGRGANVLTF.